These 4 T cell receptor beta chains were all obtained from the same sample, sequenced in a study of T-cell memory formation after mild COVID-19. Each CDR3 protein gets one entry after TCRdb re-called the 5' RACE reads with MiXCR. Among 500,000 to 550,000 distinct CDR3 sequences listed, 20% were seen once. Sequencing used PBMCs or a T cell subset sorted from them (not recorded which). Receptors originate from an adult woman who had mild COVID-19 (a few samples of this study predate the infection). Cell type and time point are not known.

The chain has TRBV5-5 and TRBJ1-5; maybe TRBD1 (6 bases). There are 15 residues in the CDR3. Germline V CDR1 and CDR2: SGHKS, YYEKEE (reference sequence). V was cut by 0 bases and J by 6 bases, with 13 bases left in between. The CDR3 loop reads CASSLATGCAQPQHF. The CDR3 coding sequence is TGTGCCAGCAGCTTGGCCACAGGGTGTGCTCAGCCCCAGCATTTT.

In its sample, this clonotype was seen a few times. V is TRBV6-2 or TRBV6-3 and J is TRBJ1-5; no clear D. The germline gives CDR1 MNHEY, CDR2 SVGEGT. Trimming removed 0 bases at V and 2 bases at J, with 8 bases between. This CDR3 spans 15 amino acids. The CDR3 loop reads CASSYSGRGNQPQHF. CDR3 nucleotide sequence: TGTGCCAGCAGTTACTCCGGACGGGGCAATCAGCCCCAGCATTTT.

V usage is TRBV12-3 or TRBV12-4 and J usage is TRBJ1-2; D call uncertain. Trimming shortened V by 3 bases and J by 5 bases, and 13 bases separated the two germline ends. The CDR3 extends over 14 amino acids. CDR3 amino acids: CASSFNGVGYGYTF. For the CDR3, the DNA is TGTGCCAGCAGTTTTAACGGGGTGGGGTATGGCTACACCTTC.

This clonotype was counted a few times. This sequence joins TRBV7-2 and TRBJ2-7; 10 bases fit TRBD2. CDR1 is SGHTA and CDR2 is FQGNSA in the germline V gene. Trimming removed 4 bases from V and 2 bases from J; junction bases left unmatched: 5. The CDR3 is 15 residues long. CDR3 protein: CASSSLAGVPYEQYF. The CDR3 DNA reads TGTGCCAGCAGCTCCCTAGCGGGAGTTCCCTACGAGCAGTACTTC.